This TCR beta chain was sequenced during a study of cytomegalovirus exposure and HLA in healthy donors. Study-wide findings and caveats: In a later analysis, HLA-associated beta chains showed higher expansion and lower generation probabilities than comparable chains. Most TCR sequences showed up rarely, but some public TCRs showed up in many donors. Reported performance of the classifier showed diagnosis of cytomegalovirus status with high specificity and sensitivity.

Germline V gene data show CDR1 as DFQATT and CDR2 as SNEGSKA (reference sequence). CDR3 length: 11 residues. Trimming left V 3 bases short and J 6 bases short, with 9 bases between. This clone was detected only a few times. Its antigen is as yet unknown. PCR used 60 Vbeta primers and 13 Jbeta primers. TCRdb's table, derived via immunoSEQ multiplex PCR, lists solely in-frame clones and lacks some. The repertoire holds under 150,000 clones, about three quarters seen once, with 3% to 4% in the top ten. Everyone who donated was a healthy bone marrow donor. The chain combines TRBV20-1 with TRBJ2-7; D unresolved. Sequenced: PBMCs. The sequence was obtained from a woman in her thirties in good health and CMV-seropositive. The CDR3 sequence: CSASHVGEQYF. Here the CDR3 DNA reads TGCAGTGCTAGTCACGTCGGCGAGCAGTACTTC.